The rows below give T cell receptor beta chains drawn from one sample of a study of blood T cell repertoires in COVID-19. The table came from immunoSEQ multiplex PCR; TCRdb's copy has only in-frame clones and leaves some out. This sample has 150,000 to 200,000 clones, with 75% to 85% found just once. The sequenced sample consisted of PBMCs or T cells enriched from blood (not recorded which). These receptors were taken from a woman aged 45-60 years with acute COVID-19. Both conserved end residues are trimmed from each CDR3. Clone size appears in some rows only: once, few, many, or a class for an expanded clone.

size,V,CDR3
NA,TRBV29-1,SVATGGSEKLF
NA,TRBV30,AWSQGFQNDRVNTEAF
NA,TRBV9,ASSRGHNEQF
NA,TRBV5-1,ASSRGEETQY
NA,TRBV7-9,ASSLARLNGGEKLF
NA,TRBV2,ASRGTLGKNIQY
many,TRBV6-4,ASSVVSGGTDTQY
NA,TRBV5-3,ARSTDSEAF
NA,TRBV7-2,ASSLGVYRDTEAF
NA,TRBV10-1,ASSEVSGGTDTQY
NA,TRBV7-9,ASRVLTEAF
NA,TRBV2,ASSRDRGSGANVLT
NA,TRBV29-1,SVEGPSGGYTDTQY
once,TRBV5-4,ASSQDPGQHWPQH
few,TRBV30,AWRGASYT
NA,TRBV9,ASSVVDRSFEQF
NA,TRBV10-1,ASGGDREGLSNQPQH
NA,TRBV3-1/TRBV3-2,ASSSLRYTGELF
NA,TRBV7-2,ASSLTRQGLDTQY
NA,TRBV11-2,ASSLGVGATDTQY
NA,TRBV7-2,ASSPRQGKEYTEAF
NA,TRBV5-6,ASSPAAVTDTQY
many,TRBV4-2,ASSQDRISPNTEAF
NA,TRBV6-6,ASSPTGRGNQPQH
NA,TRBV19,ASRTTPDGYT